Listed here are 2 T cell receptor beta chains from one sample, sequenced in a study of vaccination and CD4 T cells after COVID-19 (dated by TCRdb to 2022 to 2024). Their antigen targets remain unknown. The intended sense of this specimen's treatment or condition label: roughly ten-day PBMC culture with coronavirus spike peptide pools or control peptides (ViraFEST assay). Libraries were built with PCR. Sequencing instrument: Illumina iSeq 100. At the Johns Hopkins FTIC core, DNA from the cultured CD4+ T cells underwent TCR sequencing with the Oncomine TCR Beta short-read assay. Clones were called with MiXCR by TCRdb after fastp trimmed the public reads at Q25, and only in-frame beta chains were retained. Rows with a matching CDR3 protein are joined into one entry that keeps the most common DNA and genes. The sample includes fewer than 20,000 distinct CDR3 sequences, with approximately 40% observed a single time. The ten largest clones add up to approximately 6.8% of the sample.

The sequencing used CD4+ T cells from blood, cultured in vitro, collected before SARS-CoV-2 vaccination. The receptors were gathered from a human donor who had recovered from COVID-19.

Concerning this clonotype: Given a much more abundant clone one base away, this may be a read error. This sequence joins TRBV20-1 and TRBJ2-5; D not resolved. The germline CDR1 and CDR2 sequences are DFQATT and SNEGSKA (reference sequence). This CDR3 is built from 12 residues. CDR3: CSARPRAEAQYF. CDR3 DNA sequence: TGCAGTGCTAGACCCCGCGCAGAGGCCCAGTACTTC.

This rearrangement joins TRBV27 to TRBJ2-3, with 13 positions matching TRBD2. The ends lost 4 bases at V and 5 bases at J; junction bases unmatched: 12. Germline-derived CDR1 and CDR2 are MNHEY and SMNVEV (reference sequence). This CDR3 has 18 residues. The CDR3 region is CASSSAPPGLAGIDTQYF. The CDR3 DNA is TGTGCCAGCAGTTCAGCCCCCCCGGGACTAGCGGGGATAGATACGCAGTATTTT.